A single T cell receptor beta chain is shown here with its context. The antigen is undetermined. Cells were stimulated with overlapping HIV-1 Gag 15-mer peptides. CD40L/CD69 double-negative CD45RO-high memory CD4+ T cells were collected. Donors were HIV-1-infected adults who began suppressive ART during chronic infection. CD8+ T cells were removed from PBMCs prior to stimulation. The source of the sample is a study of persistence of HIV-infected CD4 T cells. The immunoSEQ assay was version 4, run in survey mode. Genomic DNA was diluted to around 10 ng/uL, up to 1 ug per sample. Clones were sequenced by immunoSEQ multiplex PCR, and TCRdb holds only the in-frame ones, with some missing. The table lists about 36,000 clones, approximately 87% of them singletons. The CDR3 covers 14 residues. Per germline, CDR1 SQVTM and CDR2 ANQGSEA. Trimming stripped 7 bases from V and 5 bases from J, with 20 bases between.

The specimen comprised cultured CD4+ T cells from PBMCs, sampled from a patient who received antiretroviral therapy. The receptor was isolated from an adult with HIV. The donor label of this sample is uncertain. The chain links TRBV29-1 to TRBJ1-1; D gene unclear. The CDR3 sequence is CSAMMTVRVTEAFF. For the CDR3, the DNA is TGCAGCGCCATGATGACCGTCCGGGTGACTGAAGCTTTCTTT.